The source of this T cell receptor beta chain is a study of T cells generated in artificial thymic organoids (dated by TCRdb to about 2017). Describing the broader study: The study compared TCR alpha and beta CDR3 repertoires of CD8 single positive T cells derived from in vitro artificial thymic organoids with the repertoires of thymic and peripheral blood naive CD8 T cells. The displayed repertoire sequencing data were described as being representative of three independent experiments. What the authors observed across the whole study: Physiological TCR clonotype diversity, comparable to that of thymic and blood naive CD8 T cells, was observed in organoid-derived CD8 single positive T cells.

There are 16 amino acids in the CDR3, from cysteine to phenylalanine inclusive. The entry retains the CDR3 DNA only, 48 bases that are in frame from base 1. In the germline V gene (reference sequence), CDR1 corresponds to SEHNR and CDR2 to FQNEAQ. V trim: 5 bases; J trim: 1 base; unmatched bases: 5. This clonotype appeared once. Its target antigen remains unknown. The sample holds no much larger clone one base away, and base qualities are not on file. A solitary read yields weak support. TCRalpha and TCRbeta libraries were amplified separately by semi-nested PCR with Advantage 2 and reverse primers in the TRAC or TRBC constant regions. First-strand cDNA synthesis used between roughly 3.5 and 500 ng of total RNA. TCR cDNA libraries were made by 5'-RACE with the SMARTer PCR cDNA Synthesis kit, using a poly-dT primer for first-strand synthesis. Each semi-nested reverse primer in the constant region carried a 5-nucleotide sample-specific barcode, and the resulting products were cleaned up with the Zymo DNA Clean and Concentrator-5 kit. Up to ten barcoded samples were pooled, ligated to Illumina adaptors and sequenced on an Illumina MiSeq as 2 x 150 bp paired-end reads. The original methods were these. Demultiplexed reads were aligned using BLAT against a custom library containing all human TRAV, TRAJ, TRBV, TRBD and TRBJ combinations from IMGT. The best BLAT hits were picked using pslCDnaFilter (-maxAligns=1, -ignoreIntrons), and custom Perl scripts were used to calculate clonotype frequencies. In TCRdb, the public reads were trimmed at Q25 with fastp and aligned with MiXCR, with productive beta chains retained. When rows share a CDR3 protein, they turn into one entry using the most common DNA and genes. These V and J calls rely on TCRdb rather than the paper's analysis. The sample includes about 5,600 distinct CDR3 sequences, with around 32% observed a single time. The top ten constitute approximately 2.4% of the sample.

Non-mobilized peripheral blood was collected from healthy adult donors. Enrichment of primary CD8+ T cells was done with magnetic beads from the Miltenyi CD8+ T cell Isolation Kit. Prior to RNA extraction, naive CD8 T cells from blood were isolated by FACS sorting as CD3+TCRalphabeta+CD8+CD45RO-CCR7+ cells. Total RNA was purified from approximately 40,000 to 200,000 sorted cells per sample with the RNeasy Micro kit, and quality checked on an Agilent RNA 6000 Nano chip. The sequence came from a human donor who gave cord blood stem cells for thymic organoid culture, a cardiac surgery patient who gave postnatal thymus, or a blood donor (not recorded which). Sequencing was carried out using naive CD8+ T cells from blood. In the paper's terms, the cell subset or site label means: CD3+TCRalphabeta+CD8SP T cells; for blood, CD45RO-CCR7+ naive CD8+ T cells. The receptor chain draws on TRBV7-9 and TRBJ2-1, with 10 bases aligning to TRBD1. The DNA sequence is as follows: TGTGCCAGCAGCACCGGGGGACAGGGGTCCTACAATGAGCAGTTCTTC. Translated, this is CASSTGGQGSYNEQFF.